This TCR beta chain was profiled in a study of shared clonotypes between healthy human individuals. Regarding the study as a whole: Expectations were that clonotype sharing among donors would be affected by sequencing depth.

CDR1 is SNHLY and CDR2 is FYNNEI in the germline V gene. The CDR3 loop spans 12 amino acids. V was shortened by 8 bases and J by 2 bases, with 9 bases between the two germline ends. This clone occurred once. Its specificity is unknown. Unsorted PBMC replicate PCRs used about 290 ng DNA, tens of thousands of T cell genomes. The repertoire was sequenced with immunoSEQ multiplex PCR; TCRdb's copy has only in-frame clones and lacks some. The table has hundreds of thousands of clones, roughly 79% seen once; the top ten hold approximately 12%. The sequenced material came from PBMCs. This chain connects TRBV2 to TRBJ2-5, with unresolved D. This TCR was sampled from a woman in her thirties or forties in good health. Some clones in this sample may be carry-over from other donors' samples. CDR3 sequence: CASSQLQETQYF. The DNA for the CDR3 is TGTGCCAGCTCCCAATTACAAGAGACCCAGTACTTC.